The T cell receptor beta chain described here comes from a study of CD8 T cells in Susac syndrome. For the study at large: Over 5 sequenced Susac syndrome patients had clinically active disease, while about 8 were in remission. When blood was drawn, the patients with Susac syndrome were therapy-naive, on corticosteroids, or on intravenous immunoglobulin alone.

V lost 5 bases to trimming and J lost 5 bases; unmatched junction nucleotides: 3. CDR3 size: 13 residues. Germline CDR1 reads SQVTM; CDR2 reads ANQGSEA. After extraction with the RNeasy kit, roughly 0.45 to 1 ug of the RNA was reverse transcribed using random hexamers. An immunoSEQ multiplex PCR amplified TCR beta CDR3 over 54 Vbeta and 13 Jbeta. Each CDR3 protein gets one entry after TCRdb re-called the immunoSEQ multiplex PCR reads with MiXCR. The sample consists of under 300,000 distinct CDR3 sequences, about 96% of them appearing once. Negative isolation was used for CD8+ and CD4+ T cells, and FACS enrichment was applied to TEMRA cells.

Sequencing was done on a sample of CD4+ T cells from PBMCs. The clonotype originates from a human donor with Susac syndrome. The chain links TRBV29-1 to TRBJ1-4; 9 nucleotides agree with TRBD1. CDR3 protein: CSVMTGGNEKLFF. In DNA, the CDR3 is TGCAGCGTTATGACAGGGGGAAATGAAAAACTGTTTTTT.